This T cell receptor beta chain appears in the sequencing data of a study of cytomegalovirus exposure and HLA in healthy donors. Both 60 Vbeta primers and 13 Jbeta primers went into the PCR. The table came from immunoSEQ multiplex PCR; TCRdb's copy has only in-frame clones and leaves some out. The data hold roughly 150,000 clones, with approximately 80% observed a single time. There are 14 residues in the CDR3. The V end was cut by 5 bases, the J end by 1 base, with 8 bases between. CDR1 is MNHNS and CDR2 is SASEGT in the germline V gene. The sequenced sample consisted of PBMCs. The receptor comes from a man aged 35 to 55 in good health and CMV-seropositive. The chain joins TRBV6-1 to TRBJ2-2; D possibly corresponds to TRBD1 (5 bases). This CDR3 reads CASSITGNTGELFF. Written as DNA, the CDR3 is TGTGCCAGCAGTATCACAGGGAACACCGGGGAGCTGTTTTTT.